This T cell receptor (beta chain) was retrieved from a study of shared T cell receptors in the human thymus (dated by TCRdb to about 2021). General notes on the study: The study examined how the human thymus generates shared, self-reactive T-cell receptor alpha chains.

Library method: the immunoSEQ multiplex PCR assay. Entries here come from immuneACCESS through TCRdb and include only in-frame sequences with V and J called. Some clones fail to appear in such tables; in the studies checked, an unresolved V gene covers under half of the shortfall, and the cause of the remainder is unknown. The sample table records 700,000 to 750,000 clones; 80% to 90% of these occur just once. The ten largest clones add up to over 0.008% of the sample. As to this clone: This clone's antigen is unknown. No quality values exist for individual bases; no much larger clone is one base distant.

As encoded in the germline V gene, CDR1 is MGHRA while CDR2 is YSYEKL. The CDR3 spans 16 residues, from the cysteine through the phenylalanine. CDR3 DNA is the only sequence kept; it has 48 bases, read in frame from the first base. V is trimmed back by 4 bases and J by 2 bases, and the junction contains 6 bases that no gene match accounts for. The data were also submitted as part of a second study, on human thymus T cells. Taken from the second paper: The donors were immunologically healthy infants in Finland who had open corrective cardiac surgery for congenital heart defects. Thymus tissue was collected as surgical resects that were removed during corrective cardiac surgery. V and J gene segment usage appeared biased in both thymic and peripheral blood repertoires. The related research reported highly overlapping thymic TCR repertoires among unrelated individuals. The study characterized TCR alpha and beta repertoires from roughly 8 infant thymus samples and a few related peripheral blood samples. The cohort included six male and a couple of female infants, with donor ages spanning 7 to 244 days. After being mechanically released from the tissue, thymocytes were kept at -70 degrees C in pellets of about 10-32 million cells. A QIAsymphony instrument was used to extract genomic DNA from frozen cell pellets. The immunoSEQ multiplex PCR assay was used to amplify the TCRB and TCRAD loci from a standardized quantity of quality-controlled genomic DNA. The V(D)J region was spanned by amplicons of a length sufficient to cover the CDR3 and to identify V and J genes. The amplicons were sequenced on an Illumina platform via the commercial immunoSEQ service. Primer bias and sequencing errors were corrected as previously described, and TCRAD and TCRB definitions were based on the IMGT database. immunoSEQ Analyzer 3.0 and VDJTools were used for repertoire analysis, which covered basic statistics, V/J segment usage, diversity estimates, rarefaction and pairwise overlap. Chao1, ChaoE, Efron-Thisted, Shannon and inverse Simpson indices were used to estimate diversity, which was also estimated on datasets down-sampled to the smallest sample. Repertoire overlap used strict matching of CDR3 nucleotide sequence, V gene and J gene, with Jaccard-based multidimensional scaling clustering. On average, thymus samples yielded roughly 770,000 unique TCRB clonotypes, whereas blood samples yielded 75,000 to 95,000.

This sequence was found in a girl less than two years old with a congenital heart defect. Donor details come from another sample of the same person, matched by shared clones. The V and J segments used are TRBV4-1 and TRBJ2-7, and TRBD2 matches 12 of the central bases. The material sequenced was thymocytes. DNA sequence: TGCGCCAGCAGCCCACTCCCTAGCGGGGGGGCCTACGAGCAGTACTTC. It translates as CASSPLPSGGAYEQYF.